These 8 T cell receptor beta chains share one sample of origin, sequenced in a study of blood T cell repertoires in COVID-19. Some clones are missing from TCRdb's copy, which holds only in-frame ones; the method was immunoSEQ multiplex PCR. This sample yields tens of thousands of clones, of which 70% to 85% are seen a single time; 20% to 30% belongs to the top ten. Sequences were obtained from peripheral blood. All receptors derive from a human donor with acute or convalescent COVID-19. The donor label of this sample is uncertain.

At least ten counts were recorded for this clone. The chain combines TRBV10-3 with TRBJ1-5; TRBD1 agrees at 7 bases. The length of the CDR3 is 14 residues. The ends lost 10 bases at V and 0 bases at J; junction bases unmatched: 6. Germline values: CDR1 ENHRY, CDR2 SYGVKD. CDR3 bases: TGTGCCACCAATACAGGGGATAGCAATCAGCCCCAGCATTTT. It is translated as CATNTGDSNQPQHF.

V usage is TRBV6-5 and J usage is TRBJ1-2, with TRBD1 matching over 7 bases. V shed 6 bases, J shed 5 bases, and the junction held 0 bases outside the gene matches. This CDR3 has 11 amino acids. Germline assignment: CDR1 MNHEY and CDR2 SVGAGI. The CDR3 protein is CASRGQYGYTF. CDR3 DNA: TGTGCCAGCAGGGGACAGTATGGCTACACCTTC.

V is TRBV6-2 or TRBV6-3 and J is TRBJ1-2; 9 nucleotides line up with TRBD1. With 6 bases clipped from V and 1 base from J, the junction kept 12 bases outside the gene matches. Germline V gene sequence: CDR1 MNHEY, CDR2 SVGEGT. The CDR3 spans 17 residues. This chain's CDR3 is CASSRQGTGRVNYGYTF. In DNA form, the CDR3 reads TGTGCCAGCAGCCGTCAAGGGACAGGGAGAGTTAACTATGGCTACACCTTC.

The chain combines TRBV28 with TRBJ2-1; D is undetermined. The CDR3 length is 11 residues. V lost 2 bases, J lost 7 bases, and 3 bases lay in between. Germline CDR1 MDHEN, CDR2 SYDVKM. The DNA of the CDR3 is TGTGCCAGCAGTTTACAGAATGAGCAGTTCTTC. Protein product: CASSLQNEQFF.

This chain connects TRBV4-1 to TRBJ1-2; the match to TRBD1 covers 7 bases. CDR3 length: 15 amino acids. J gave up 0 bases and V 3 bases, and 4 bases lay outside the gene matches. Germline CDR1 MGHRA, CDR2 YSYEKL. The chain's CDR3 is CASSHGQAANYGYTF. CDR3 DNA sequence: TGCGCCAGCAGCCACGGACAGGCGGCTAACTATGGCTACACCTTC.

J is TRBJ2-1 and V is TRBV7-9, with D perhaps matching TRBD1 (5 bases). Germline V gene lookup returns CDR1 SEHNR and CDR2 FQNEAQ (reference sequence). Between the trimmed V and J ends, which lost 0 bases and 5 bases, there was a span of 8 bases. The CDR3 length is 14 residues. The CDR3 here is CASSLADTHNEQFF. In nucleotides, the CDR3 is TGTGCCAGCAGCTTAGCGGACACCCACAATGAGCAGTTCTTC.

This chain joins TRBV10-3 and TRBJ1-1; D is possibly TRBD1 (5 bases). The CDR3 sequence is 14 residues long. Germline V CDR1 and CDR2: ENHRY, SYGVKD. V was shortened by 7 bases and J by 1 base, with 13 bases between the two germline ends. The CDR3: CAINAAGRNTEAFF. CDR3 in DNA: TGTGCCATCAATGCAGCAGGGCGGAACACTGAAGCTTTCTTT.

This clone appeared a single time. V usage is TRBV19 and J usage is TRBJ2-5; 11 bases align to TRBD2. The CDR3 consists of 17 residues. Germline lookup yields CDR1 LNHDA and CDR2 SQIVND (reference sequence). V was pared by 3 bases and J by 1 base, with 7 bases of the junction left unmatched. The CDR3 DNA reads as TGTGCCAGTAGTATTATCGGGCTAGCGGGGGGCCAAGAGACCCAGTACTTC. Translation gives CASSIIGLAGGQETQYF.